The present TCR beta chain was sequenced within a study of blood T cell repertoires in COVID-19. This clone occurred once. In germline, CDR1 is ENHRY, CDR2 SYGVKD. The CDR3 loop spans 14 amino acids. Unmatched junction bases numbered 11, after V lost 10 bases and J lost 7 bases. As originally analysed: For nucleated cells, counts were estimated from reference gene primer amplification. Sequenced by immunoSEQ multiplex PCR; TCRdb stores in-frame clones only, minus some. V, J and clone size were drawn from that table, and D and trimming were deduced from the DNA. The repertoire holds under 200,000 clones, with roughly 87% as singletons.

The clonotype originates from a woman in her fifties or sixties who had recovered from COVID-19. The chain couples TRBV10-3 to TRBJ2-1; 9 bases match TRBD2. Source material: peripheral blood. The CDR3 nucleotides are TGTGCCACCCAGGCGGGGGGGCCGACGAATGAGCAGTTCTTC. Translation gives CATQAGGPTNEQFF.